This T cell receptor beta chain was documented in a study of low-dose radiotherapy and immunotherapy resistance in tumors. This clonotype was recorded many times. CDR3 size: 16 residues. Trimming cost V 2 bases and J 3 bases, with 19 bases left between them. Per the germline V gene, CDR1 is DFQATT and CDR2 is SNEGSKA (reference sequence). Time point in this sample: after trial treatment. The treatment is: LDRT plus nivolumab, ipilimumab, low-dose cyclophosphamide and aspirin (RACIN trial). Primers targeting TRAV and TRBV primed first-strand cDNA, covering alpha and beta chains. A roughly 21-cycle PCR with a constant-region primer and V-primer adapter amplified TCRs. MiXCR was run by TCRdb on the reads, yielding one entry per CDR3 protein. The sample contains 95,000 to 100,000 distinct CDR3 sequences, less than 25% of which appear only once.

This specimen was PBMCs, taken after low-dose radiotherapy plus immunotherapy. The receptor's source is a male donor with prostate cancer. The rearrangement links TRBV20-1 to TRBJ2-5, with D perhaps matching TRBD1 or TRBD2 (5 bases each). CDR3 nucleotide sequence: TGCAGTGCTAGAAATTATAGGGGACCCGGGGAAGAGACCCAGTACTTC. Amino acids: CSARNYRGPGEETQYF.